The rows below give T cell receptor beta chains drawn from one sample of a study of T cell changes during pregnancy in multiple sclerosis. The repertoire was sequenced with immunoSEQ multiplex PCR; TCRdb's copy has only in-frame clones and lacks some. The data hold roughly 30,000 clones, with more than 70% observed a single time. Sequencing used CD8+ T cells from peripheral blood mononuclear cells, obtained after pregnancy. These TCRs come from a female donor with multiple sclerosis, enrolled in a pregnancy study. Each CDR3 is given without its conserved first and last residue. Each record gives: CDR3 length, V gene, CDR3 protein.

>12|TRBV19
ASSIGQGYTEAF
>14|TRBV6-4
ASSDSWAGGIGELF
>15|TRBV7-6
ASSLVIPGQGNEKLF
>11|TRBV11-2
ASSLGRGYGYT
>16|TRBV7-3
ASSSSWVATRYYNEQF
>11|TRBV9
ASSAATGSEAF
>13|TRBV2
ASSEYLGAGNTIY
>14|TRBV9
ASSNKPGQASYEQY
>12|TRBV12-2
ASRLRQGTDTQY
>14|TRBV11-2
ASSFRSRGSTDTQY
>15|TRBV2
ASSESQGRDESTEAF
>14|TRBV27
ASSLQTGPGANVLT
>12|TRBV6-1
ASSEEDSSYEQY
>12|TRBV11-2
ASSWGQGPDEQY
>11|TRBV19
ASSFLGYYGYT
>13|TRBV29-1
SVEAPPFPDYGYT
>13|TRBV5-4
ASSRLDYLKDTQY
>11|TRBV6-4
ASSQGITGELF
>12|TRBV7-9
ASRTGIDPDTQY
>18|TRBV2
ASRGMRGLAGGVNQETQY
>15|TRBV4-1
ASSPRVGASSYNEQF
>12|TRBV4-1
ASSPFSRSYEQY
>12|TRBV9
ASSVVSRTDTQY
>11|TRBV5-4
ASSFRTDYGYT
>13|TRBV7-8
ASSLVGTPNEKLF
>12|TRBV5-6
ASRPSGVDNEQF
>11|TRBV25-1
ASSEGRSYGYT
>13|TRBV19
ASSILYRGNSPLH
>11|TRBV11-1
ASSLGGRAEAF
>11|TRBV5-1
ATGAGGNTEAF
>13|TRBV7-2
ASSLLWTGESPLH
>10|TRBV29-1
SVGGSRSGYT
>13|TRBV6-4
ASSGLAGSTDTQY
>13|TRBV19
ASSTLAGGYNEQF
>10|TRBV7-9
ASSERRDEQY
>13|TRBV6-5
ASSYAGTENTEAF
>13|TRBV4-1
ASSHRQEYYNEQF
>12|TRBV13
ASSSLDRGTEAF
>11|TRBV5-6
ASSLGGGPEAF
>14|TRBV9
ASSVADYGTGDEQY
>12|TRBV13
ASSLGRGAREQY
>14|TRBV4-1
ASSQEGGQGAYEQY
>7|TRBV5-8
ASSFFYN
>10|TRBV6-6
ASSSLGVDYT